This section outlines one T cell receptor beta chain sequence together with its context. Its antigen is as yet unknown. Among all donors, each was a healthy Caucasian. This CDR3 comprises 14 residues. The V and J ends lost 6 bases and 6 bases respectively, with 12 bases between them. The germline gives CDR1 LNHDA, CDR2 SQIVND (reference sequence). The sample belongs to a study of identical twins. Study-wide results and caveats: Out-of-frame TCR alpha sharing in monozygotic twins exceeded recombination model predictions. Cord blood's abundant beta clonotypes had fewer insertions, unlike memory repertoires.

Template switching added a universal primer site; cDNA carried unique molecular identifiers. TCRdb reprocessed the 5' RACE reads via MiXCR and lists one record per CDR3 protein. The sample has roughly 690,000 distinct CDR3 sequences, 5.5% to 6.5% seen once. Sequencing was performed on naive T cells sorted from blood. The TCR originated in a man aged 18 to 30 in good health. The V gene is TRBV19, the J gene TRBJ1-6; D might be TRBD1 (6 bases). The CDR3 loop is CASRRTDANSPLHF. The DNA of the CDR3 is TGTGCCAGTAGACGGACAGATGCTAATTCACCCCTCCACTTT.